This T cell receptor (beta chain) was sequenced for a study of shared clonotypes between healthy human individuals. This CDR3 comprises 17 residues. After removal of 1 base from V and 2 bases from J, the junction contained 8 bases not matched to a gene. From germline, CDR1 is SGHRS and CDR2 YFSETQ. Some clones are missing from TCRdb's copy, which holds only in-frame ones; the method was immunoSEQ multiplex PCR. Altogether hundreds of thousands of clones are present, roughly 80% being singletons, with the ten largest covering about 13%. The donor population consisted of healthy HIV-negative adults with no recent acute infections or vaccinations. As regards this clone: As yet, its antigen is unknown.

Regarding the study as a whole: How much donors shared clonotypes was expected to be affected by sequencing depth.

The TCR was taken from a middle-aged woman in good health. Some clones in this sample may be carry-over from other donors' samples. The material sequenced was PBMCs. The rearrangement joins TRBV5-1 to TRBJ2-2, with 7 bases fitting TRBD2. CDR3 in DNA: TGCGCCAGCAGCTTGTTTGCGGGAGCAAGCAACACCGGGGAGCTGTTTTTT. Residues: CASSLFAGASNTGELFF. Combining the CDR3 with reference TRBV5-1 and TRBJ2-2 gives the whole variable domain KAGVTQTPRYLIKTRGQQVTLSCSPISGHRSVSWYQQTPGQGLQFLFEYFSETQRNKGNFPGRFSGRQFSNSRSEMNVSTLELGDSALYLCASSLFAGASNTGELFFGEGSRLTVL.